The T cell receptor (beta chain) under discussion was sequenced for a study of blood T cell repertoires in COVID-19. Per the original methods: Reference gene primer amplification gave nucleated cell count estimates. Using immunoSEQ multiplex PCR, the repertoire was profiled, and TCRdb retains in-frame clones only, with some absent. V, J and clone size reflect that table, while D and trimming were determined from the DNA. The sample has 90,000 to 150,000 clones; 60% to 85% are singletons. Sequencing input: peripheral blood. This TCR came from a man in his 70s with acute or convalescent COVID-19.

As DNA, the CDR3 is TGTGCCATCAGTGAGTCGTTGCCAGGTAATCAGCCCCAGCATTTT. Protein product: CAISESLPGNQPQHF. The chain joins TRBV10-3 to TRBJ1-5; D gene uncertain. Germline V lookup: CDR1 ENHRY, CDR2 SYGVKD. Trimming took off 0 bases at V and 4 bases at J, with 10 bases between the two ends. The CDR3 covers 15 residues.